This entry lists 26 T cell receptor beta chains sequenced from one sample in a study of T cell repertoires in cytomegalovirus infection. For these TCRs, the target antigens are not known. TCRdb re-derived calls from the reads in MiXCR, one entry per CDR3 protein. The sample lists about 330,000 distinct CDR3 sequences, approximately 35% occurring once. This sample comprised cultured PBMCs, obtained from culture after CMV antigen stimulation. The receptors were gathered from a human donor in good health (CMV status not recorded). Some clones in this sample may be carry-over from other donors' samples.

The chain recombines TRBV7-4 with TRBJ2-5; weak D call: TRBD2 (6 bases). Per the germline V gene, CDR1 is SGHVT and CDR2 is SQSDAQ. This CDR3 has 15 residues. V gave up 4 bases and J gave up 5 bases, with 17 bases separating them. CDR3 nucleotides: TGTGCCAGCAGCTGGGATCTGAGGGAGGTCGAGACCCAGTACTTC. Translating gives CASSWDLREVETQYF.

This clonotype has a handful of counts. The CDR3 DNA is TGTGCCAGCAGTTACCCCTTTAGTCCCACAAGAAACACTGAAGCTTTCTTT. Translation: CASSYPFSPTRNTEAFF. The genes are TRBV6-2 or TRBV6-3 and TRBJ1-1; unclear D gene. The CDR3 is made up of 17 amino acids. The V gene's germline CDR1 is MNHEY and CDR2 SVGEGT. Trimming removed 2 bases at V and 2 bases at J, with 18 bases between.

This clonotype has a handful of counts. The J gene is TRBJ1-6, the V gene TRBV12-3 or TRBV12-4; D is uncertain. The V gene lost 4 bases and the J gene lost 6 bases, with 13 bases spanning the gap. The CDR3 sequence is 15 residues long. The CDR3 DNA reads as TGTGCCAGCAGTTCCTCCCCCCTGAGTAATTCACCCCTCCACTTT. Translated: CASSSSPLSNSPLHF.

The chain uses TRBV30 and TRBJ1-2; TRBD1 aligns across 9 bases. From germline, CDR1 is GTSNPN and CDR2 SVGIG (reference sequence). There are 13 residues in the CDR3. J was trimmed by 5 bases and V by 3 bases; bases with no gene match: 4. The chain's CDR3 is CAWSAGTGYGYTF. The CDR3 DNA follows: TGTGCCTGGAGCGCCGGGACAGGGTATGGCTACACCTTC.

The chain carries TRBV20-1 and TRBJ2-1; D call uncertain. Looked up from germline, CDR1 is DFQATT and CDR2 is SNEGSKA (reference sequence). V dropped 6 bases and J dropped 8 bases, with 11 bases sitting between them. The CDR3 extends over 11 amino acids. This CDR3 reads CSARRSDEQFF. The CDR3, as DNA: TGCAGTGCCCGCAGAAGCGATGAGCAGTTCTTC.

The rearrangement links TRBV6-2 or TRBV6-3 to TRBJ1-1; perhaps TRBD1 as D (5 bases). The V and J ends lost 5 bases and 6 bases respectively, with 13 bases between them. Germline CDR1 and CDR2: MNHEY and SVGEGT. The CDR3 spans 13 residues. The CDR3 loop reads CASSDPDTSEAFF. In nucleotides, the CDR3 is TGTGCCAGCAGTGACCCGGACACATCTGAAGCTTTCTTT.

This clonotype was found a few times. The gene calls are TRBV7-2 and TRBJ1-3; D is unclear. The germline V gene encodes CDR1 SGHTA and CDR2 FQGNSA. V shed 2 bases and J shed 0 bases, with 14 bases lying between them. CDR3 size: 17 residues. CDR3 nucleotide sequence: TGTGCCAGCAGCTTATCCCCTCCTTGGACCTCTGGAAACACCATATATTTT. Its protein is CASSLSPPWTSGNTIYF.

In its sample, this clonotype was seen many times. The chain has TRBV20-1 and TRBJ1-4; possible D gene TRBD1, 5 bases. The CDR3 is 14 residues long. Germline loops: CDR1 DFQATT, CDR2 SNEGSKA (reference sequence). V lost 3 bases to trimming and J lost 5 bases, with 13 bases between them. The CDR3 bases are TGCAGTGCTAGCAGGGACGGTGGAAATGAAAAACTGTTTTTT. Protein: CSASRDGGNEKLFF.

This clonotype has ten or more counts. V gene TRBV7-8 combines with J gene TRBJ1-6; D is uncertain. The V gene's germline CDR1 is SGHVS and CDR2 FQNEAQ. CDR3 length: 13 residues. Trimming took 6 bases from V and 6 from J, leaving 9 bases between them. CDR3 sequence (DNA): TGTGCCAGCAGATCGAATACTAATTCACCCCTCCACTTT. Translating gives CASRSNTNSPLHF.

The V gene is TRBV20-1, the J gene TRBJ2-3; 8 bases line up with TRBD2. The CDR3 has 14 residues. J gave up 1 base and V 5 bases, and 5 bases lay outside the gene matches. Germline CDR1 reads DFQATT; CDR2 reads SNEGSKA (reference sequence). The CDR3 DNA is TGCAGTGCTCTTAGCGGGACTCGCACAGATACGCAGTATTTT. It encodes CSALSGTRTDTQYF.

This clonotype appeared many times. J is TRBJ2-3 and V is TRBV7-2, with 7 bases fitting TRBD2. Losses at the gene ends were 5 bases for V and 2 bases for J; bases not matched to a gene: 10. CDR1 is SGHTA, CDR2 FQGNSA, per germline. This CDR3 is 16 amino acids long. CDR3 region: CASSPPSGIYTDTQYF. CDR3 DNA sequence: TGTGCCAGCAGCCCCCCGAGCGGGATATACACAGATACGCAGTATTTT.

The chain couples TRBV10-3 to TRBJ2-1; D is perhaps TRBD1 (6 bases). The CDR3 has 15 residues. Trimming stripped 6 bases from V and 8 bases from J, with 20 bases between. Germline-derived CDR1 and CDR2 are ENHRY and SYGVKD. The CDR3 sequence: CAIRAPGAMVHEQFF. The DNA of the CDR3 is TGTGCCATCAGGGCCCCAGGGGCTATGGTCCATGAGCAGTTCTTC.

This clonotype was picked up a small number of times. This chain links TRBV7-9 with TRBJ2-7, with no clear D. This CDR3 is 14 amino acids long. V lost 1 base, J lost 5 bases, and 12 bases lay in between. The germline V gene encodes CDR1 SEHNR and CDR2 FQNEAQ (reference sequence). The CDR3 loop is CASSLVSGLDEQYV. CDR3 in DNA: TGTGCCAGCAGCTTAGTATCAGGCTTGGACGAGCAGTACGTC.

This chain uses TRBV24-1 with TRBJ2-7; 10 bases are a match to TRBD2. The CDR3 runs to 15 residues. Germline V CDR1 and CDR2: KGHDR, SFDVKD. After removal of 3 bases from V and 5 bases from J, the junction contained 6 bases not matched to a gene. This CDR3 reads CATSDGGLARHEQYF. CDR3 DNA: TGTGCCACCAGTGATGGGGGACTAGCGCGCCACGAGCAGTACTTC.

This clonotype was recorded many times. The genes are TRBV7-2 and TRBJ1-5, with 8 positions matching TRBD1. J lost 2 bases, V lost 3 bases, and 6 bases had no gene match. This CDR3 comprises 16 residues. Germline-derived CDR1 and CDR2 are SGHTA and FQGNSA. The CDR3: CASSFQGASGNQPQHF. As DNA, the CDR3 is TGTGCCAGCAGCTTTCAGGGGGCTAGTGGCAATCAGCCCCAGCATTTT. The full variable domain, in which reference TRBV7-2 and TRBJ1-5 provide the parts outside the CDR3, is GAGVSQSPSNKVTEKGKDVELRCDPISGHTALYWYRQSLGQGLEFLIYFQGNSAPDKSGLPSDRFSAERTGGSVSTLTIQRTQQEDSAVYLCASSFQGASGNQPQHFGDGTRLSIL.

The chain uses TRBV27 and TRBJ1-4; D perhaps matches TRBD1 (6 bases). This CDR3 spans 14 amino acids. Trimming removed 7 bases from V and 3 bases from J, with 12 bases in between. Germline loops: CDR1 MNHEY, CDR2 SMNVEV (reference sequence). CDR3 in DNA: TGTGCCAGCAATACAGGGATCCCTAATGAAAAACTGTTTTTT. Its translation is CASNTGIPNEKLFF.

The chain couples TRBV6-5 to TRBJ1-2; 8 bases fit TRBD1. After removal of 10 bases from V and 5 bases from J, the junction contained 12 bases not matched to a gene. The germline V gene encodes CDR1 MNHEY and CDR2 SVGAGI. The CDR3 spans 14 residues. The CDR3 bases are TGTGCCACCGCGGTCTCGGGACAGGTGTATGGCTACACCTTC. Residues: CATAVSGQVYGYTF.

The chain employs TRBV5-1 and TRBJ1-1; a weak D match, TRBD1 (5 bases). The CDR3 is 14 amino acids. Germline V CDR1 and CDR2: SGHRS, YFSETQ. Trimming removed 2 bases from V and 5 bases from J, with 13 bases in between. The CDR3 region is CASSLLLGGTEAFF. The CDR3 nucleotides read TGCGCCAGCAGCTTATTACTTGGGGGGACTGAAGCTTTCTTT.

This clonotype was recorded a few times. The chain has TRBV5-8 and TRBJ2-1; TRBD2 matches 9 bases. J gave up 8 bases and V 0 bases, and 12 bases lay outside the gene matches. Germline CDR1 and CDR2: SGHTS and YDEGEE. The CDR3 has 17 amino acids. This chain's CDR3 is CASSLANIAGVVDEQFF. CDR3 DNA sequence: TGTGCCAGCAGCTTGGCCAACATAGCGGGAGTGGTCGATGAGCAGTTCTTC.

This clonotype was counted a few times. This chain links TRBV12-3 or TRBV12-4 with TRBJ1-6, with TRBD1 as a possible D gene (6 bases). The length of the CDR3 is 13 residues. V gave up 10 bases and J gave up 7 bases, with 14 bases separating them. CDR3 sequence (DNA): TGTGCCACAGGGGACGGGAACAATTCACCCCTCCACTTT. Protein product: CATGDGNNSPLHF.

This chain connects TRBV19 to TRBJ2-1, with 8 positions matching TRBD1. With V trimmed by 6 bases and J by 2 bases, 6 bases remained unmatched. From germline, CDR1 is LNHDA and CDR2 SQIVND (reference sequence). The CDR3 length is 15 residues. The CDR3 nucleotides read TGTGCCAGTAGGGACGGGACAGGAGCCTACAATGAGCAGTTCTTC. It translates to CASRDGTGAYNEQFF.

This clonotype turned up a few times. The chain uses TRBV28 and TRBJ2-7; D tentatively fits TRBD1 or TRBD2 (6 bases each). Germline V gene data show CDR1 as MDHEN and CDR2 as SYDVKM. The CDR3 sequence is 12 residues long. Deletions cut 6 bases from V and 3 bases from J, with 9 bases between. CDR3 DNA: TGTGCCAGCAGACAGGGAGGCTACGAGCAGTACGTC. This sequence encodes CASRQGGYEQYV.

This clonotype has only a few counts. The chain joins TRBV18 to TRBJ2-1; D is possibly TRBD1 (6 bases). This CDR3 is 16 amino acids long. Trimming cost V 2 bases and J 0 bases, with 11 bases left between them. Per the germline V gene, CDR1 is KGHSH and CDR2 is LQKENI. In DNA form, the CDR3 reads TGTGCCAGCTCACCAAACAGGGCAAGCTCCTACAATGAGCAGTTCTTC. It codes for CASSPNRASSYNEQFF.

CDR3: CASHALRGSTDTQYF. In nucleotides, the CDR3 is TGTGCCAGCCATGCCTTAAGGGGCAGCACAGATACGCAGTATTTT. V gene TRBV27 combines with J gene TRBJ2-3, with TRBD1 as a possible D gene (5 bases). V was clipped by 8 bases and J by 0 bases, with 15 bases between them. Germline V gene lookup returns CDR1 MNHEY and CDR2 SMNVEV (reference sequence). This CDR3 region has 15 residues.

The rearrangement uses TRBV10-3 and TRBJ2-1; 11 nucleotides match TRBD2. Germline trimming cut 6 bases from V and 8 bases from J; bases unmatched to any gene: 6. The length of the CDR3 is 14 residues. Germline V gene lookup returns CDR1 ENHRY and CDR2 SYGVKD. CDR3 amino acids: CAIRELAGDHEQFF. The CDR3 DNA sequence: TGTGCCATCAGGGAACTAGCGGGAGACCATGAGCAGTTCTTC.

The rearrangement links TRBV6-5 to TRBJ1-1; the D is unclear. CDR1 and CDR2 (germline): MNHEY, SVGAGI. V was cut by 6 bases and J by 0 bases, with 8 bases left in between. This CDR3 has 13 residues. CDR3 amino acids: CASRGSVNTEAFF. CDR3 sequence (DNA): TGTGCCAGCAGAGGCTCAGTGAACACTGAAGCTTTCTTT.